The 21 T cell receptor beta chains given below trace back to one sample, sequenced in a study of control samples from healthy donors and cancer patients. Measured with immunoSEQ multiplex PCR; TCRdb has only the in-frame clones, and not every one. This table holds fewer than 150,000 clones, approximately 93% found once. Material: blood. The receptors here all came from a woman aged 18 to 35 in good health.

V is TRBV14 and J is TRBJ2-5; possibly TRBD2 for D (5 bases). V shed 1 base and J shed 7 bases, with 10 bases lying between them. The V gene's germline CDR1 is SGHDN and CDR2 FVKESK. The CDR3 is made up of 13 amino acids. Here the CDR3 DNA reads TGTGCCAGCAGCCAAGGTTTGGGGAGGACCCAGTACTTC. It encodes CASSQGLGRTQYF.

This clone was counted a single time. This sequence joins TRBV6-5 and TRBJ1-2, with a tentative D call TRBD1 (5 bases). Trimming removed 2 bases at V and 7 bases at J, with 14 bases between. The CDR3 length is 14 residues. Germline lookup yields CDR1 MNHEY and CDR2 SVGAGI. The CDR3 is CASSYEGLGGGYTF. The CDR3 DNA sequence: TGTGCCAGCAGTTACGAGGGGCTCGGGGGTGGCTACACCTTC.

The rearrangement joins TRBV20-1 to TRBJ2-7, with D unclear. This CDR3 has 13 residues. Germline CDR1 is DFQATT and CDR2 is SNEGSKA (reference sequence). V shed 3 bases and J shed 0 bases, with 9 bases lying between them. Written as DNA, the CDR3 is TGCAGTGCTAGTTTCACTGGCTCCTACGAGCAGTACTTC. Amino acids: CSASFTGSYEQYF.

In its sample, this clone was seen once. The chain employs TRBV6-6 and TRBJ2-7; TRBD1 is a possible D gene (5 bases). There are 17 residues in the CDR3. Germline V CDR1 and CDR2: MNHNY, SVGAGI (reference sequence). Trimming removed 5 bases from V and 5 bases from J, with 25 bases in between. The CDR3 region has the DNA TGTGCCAGCAGTCAATATTCAGGGAAAGCGTCTATGAACGAGCAGTACTTC. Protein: CASSQYSGKASMNEQYF.

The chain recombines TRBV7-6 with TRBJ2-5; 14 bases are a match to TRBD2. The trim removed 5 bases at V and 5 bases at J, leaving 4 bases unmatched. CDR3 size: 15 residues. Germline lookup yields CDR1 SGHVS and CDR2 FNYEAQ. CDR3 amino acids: CASSPGTSGSETQYF. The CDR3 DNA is TGTGCCAGCAGCCCAGGGACTAGCGGGAGTGAGACCCAGTACTTC.

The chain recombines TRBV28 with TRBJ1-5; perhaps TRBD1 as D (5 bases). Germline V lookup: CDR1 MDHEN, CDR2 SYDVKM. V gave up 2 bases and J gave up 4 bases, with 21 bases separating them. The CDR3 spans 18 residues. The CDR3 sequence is CASSLPWLGGYGNQPQHF. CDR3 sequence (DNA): TGTGCCAGCAGTTTACCCTGGTTGGGGGGGTATGGAAATCAGCCCCAGCATTTT. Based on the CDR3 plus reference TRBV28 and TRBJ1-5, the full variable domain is DVKVTQSSRYLVKRTGEKVFLECVQDMDHENMFWYRQDPGLGLRLIYFSYDVKMKEKGDIPEGYSVSREKKERFSLILESASTNQTSMYLCASSLPWLGGYGNQPQHFGDGTRLSIL.

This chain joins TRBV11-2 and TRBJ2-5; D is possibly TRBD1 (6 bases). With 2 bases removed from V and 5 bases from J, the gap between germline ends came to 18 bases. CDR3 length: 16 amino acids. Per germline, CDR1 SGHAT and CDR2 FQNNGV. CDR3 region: CASSLRYRGTDETQYF. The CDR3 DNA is TGTGCCAGCAGCTTAAGGTATAGGGGGACCGACGAGACCCAGTACTTC.

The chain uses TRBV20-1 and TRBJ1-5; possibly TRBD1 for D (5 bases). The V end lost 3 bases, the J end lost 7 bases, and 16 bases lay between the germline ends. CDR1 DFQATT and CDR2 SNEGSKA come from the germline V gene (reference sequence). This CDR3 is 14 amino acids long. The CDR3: CSASRQLGGQPQHF. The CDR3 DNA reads TGCAGTGCTAGTAGACAGCTGGGAGGACAGCCCCAGCATTTT.

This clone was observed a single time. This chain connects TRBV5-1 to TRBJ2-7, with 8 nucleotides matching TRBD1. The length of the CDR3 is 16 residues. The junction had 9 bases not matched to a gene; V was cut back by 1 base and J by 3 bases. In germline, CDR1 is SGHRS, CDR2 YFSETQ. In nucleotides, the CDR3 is TGCGCCAGCAGCTTGCTCCAAGTAACAGGGGGCTACGAGCAGTACTTC. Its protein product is CASSLLQVTGGYEQYF.

The CDR3 nucleotides are TGTGCCAGCAGCTTATTCCCAGGGCCAGACTACGAGCAGTACTTC. It specifies CASSLFPGPDYEQYF. V gene TRBV7-8 combines with J gene TRBJ2-7; possibly TRBD1 for D (5 bases). V shed 2 bases and J shed 3 bases, with 14 bases lying between them. CDR1 and CDR2 (germline): SGHVS, FQNEAQ. CDR3 length equals 15 residues.

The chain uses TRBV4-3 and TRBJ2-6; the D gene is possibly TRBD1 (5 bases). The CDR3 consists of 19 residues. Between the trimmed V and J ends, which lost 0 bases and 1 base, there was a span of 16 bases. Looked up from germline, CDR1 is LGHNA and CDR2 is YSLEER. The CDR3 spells CASSQESGTGASGANVLTF. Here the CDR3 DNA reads TGCGCCAGCAGCCAAGAATCCGGTACAGGCGCTTCTGGGGCCAACGTCCTGACTTTC.

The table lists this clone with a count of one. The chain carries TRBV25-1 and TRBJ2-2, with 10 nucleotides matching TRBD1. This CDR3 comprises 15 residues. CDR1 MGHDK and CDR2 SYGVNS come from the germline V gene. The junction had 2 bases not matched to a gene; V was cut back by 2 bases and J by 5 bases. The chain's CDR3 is CASSEGTGETGELFF. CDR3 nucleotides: TGTGCCAGCAGTGAAGGGACAGGGGAGACCGGGGAGCTGTTTTTT.

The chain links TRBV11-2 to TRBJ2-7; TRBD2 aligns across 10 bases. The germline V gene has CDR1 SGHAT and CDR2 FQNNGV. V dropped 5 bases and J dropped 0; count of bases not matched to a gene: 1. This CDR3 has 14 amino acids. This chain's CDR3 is CASSPSGSSYEQYF. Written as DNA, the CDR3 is TGTGCCAGCAGCCCTAGCGGGAGCTCCTACGAGCAGTACTTC.

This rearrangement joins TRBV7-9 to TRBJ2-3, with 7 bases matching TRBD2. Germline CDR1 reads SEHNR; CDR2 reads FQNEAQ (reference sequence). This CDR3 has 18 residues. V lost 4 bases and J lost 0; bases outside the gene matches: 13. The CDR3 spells CASSWFREGLTSTDTQYF. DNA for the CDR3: TGTGCCAGCAGCTGGTTTAGGGAGGGGCTCACTAGCACAGATACGCAGTATTTT.

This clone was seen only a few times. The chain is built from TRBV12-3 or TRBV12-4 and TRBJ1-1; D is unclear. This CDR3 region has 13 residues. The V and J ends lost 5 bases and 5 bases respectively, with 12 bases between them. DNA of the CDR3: TGTGCCAGCAGTCGCTTTCTCCGGACTGAAGCTTTCTTT. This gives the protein CASSRFLRTEAFF.

This CDR3 reads CASSARQGRNSPLHF. Written as DNA, the CDR3 is TGTGCCAGCAGCGCCCGACAGGGACGTAATTCACCCCTCCACTTT. This sequence joins TRBV9 and TRBJ1-6; 7 bases fit TRBD1. The CDR3 contains 15 residues. Germline V gene sequence: CDR1 SGDLS, CDR2 YYNGEE. V gave up 3 bases and J gave up 6 bases; unmatched junction bases: 6. Complete variable domain (other parts from reference TRBV9 and TRBJ1-6): DSGVTQTPKHLITATGQRVTLRCSPRSGDLSVYWYQQSLDQGLQFLIQYYNGEERAKGNILERFSAQQFPDLHSELNLSSLELGDSALYFCASSARQGRNSPLHFGNGTRLTVT.

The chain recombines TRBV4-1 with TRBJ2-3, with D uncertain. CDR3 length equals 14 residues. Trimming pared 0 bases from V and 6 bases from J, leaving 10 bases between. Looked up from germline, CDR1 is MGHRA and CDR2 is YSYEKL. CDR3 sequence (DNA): TGCGCCAGCAGCCAAGAGGATTTGGATGATACGCAGTATTTT. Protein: CASSQEDLDDTQYF.

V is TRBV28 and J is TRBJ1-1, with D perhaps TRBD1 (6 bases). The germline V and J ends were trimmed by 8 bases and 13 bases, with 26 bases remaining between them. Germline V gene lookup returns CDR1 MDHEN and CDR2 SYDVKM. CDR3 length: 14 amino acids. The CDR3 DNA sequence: TGTGCCAGCGGGGGGGCACACGGAAGAAGGTGGTTTTTCTTT. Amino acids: CASGGAHGRRWFFF.

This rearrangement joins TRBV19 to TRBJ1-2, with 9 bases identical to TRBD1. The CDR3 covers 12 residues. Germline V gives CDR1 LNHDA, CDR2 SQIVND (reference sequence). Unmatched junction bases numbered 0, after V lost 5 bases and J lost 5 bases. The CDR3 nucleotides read TGTGCCAGTAGTGACAGGGGGTATGGCTACACCTTC. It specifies CASSDRGYGYTF.

CDR3 protein: CASSVVGGGTGPPLDTDTQYF. As DNA, the CDR3 is TGTGCCAGCAGCGTAGTTGGGGGCGGAACAGGGCCACCCTTAGACACAGATACGCAGTATTTT. The V call is TRBV9, the J call TRBJ2-3; possible D gene TRBD1, 6 bases. This CDR3 comprises 21 residues. Germline CDR1 and CDR2: SGDLS and YYNGEE. With 0 bases removed from V and 2 bases from J, the gap between germline ends came to 28 bases.

CDR3 region: CASSSVRSTGELFF. Here the CDR3 DNA reads TGCGCCAGCAGCTCCGTCCGGAGCACCGGGGAGCTGTTTTTT. This sequence joins TRBV5-1 and TRBJ2-2, with D unclear. The CDR3 covers 14 residues. Trimming removed 3 bases from V and 4 bases from J, with 10 bases in between. Germline V gives CDR1 SGHRS, CDR2 YFSETQ.